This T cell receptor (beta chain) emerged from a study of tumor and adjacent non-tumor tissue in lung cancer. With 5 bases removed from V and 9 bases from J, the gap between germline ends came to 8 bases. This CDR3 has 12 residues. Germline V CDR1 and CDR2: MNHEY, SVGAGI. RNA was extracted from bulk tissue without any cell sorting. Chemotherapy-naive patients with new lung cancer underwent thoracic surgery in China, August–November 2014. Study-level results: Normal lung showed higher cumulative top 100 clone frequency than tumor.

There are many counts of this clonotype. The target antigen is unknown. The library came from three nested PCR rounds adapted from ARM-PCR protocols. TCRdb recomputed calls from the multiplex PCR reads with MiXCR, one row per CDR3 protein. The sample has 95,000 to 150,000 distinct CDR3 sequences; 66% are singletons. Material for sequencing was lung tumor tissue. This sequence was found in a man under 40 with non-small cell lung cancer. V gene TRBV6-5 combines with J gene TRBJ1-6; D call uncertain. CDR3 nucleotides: TGTGCCAGCAGTCGGACGGGTTCACCCCTCCACTTT. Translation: CASSRTGSPLHF.